Shown below are 22 T cell receptor beta chains from a single sample sequenced in a study of response to subunit inactivated influenza vaccine. TCRdb ran MiXCR on the RT-PCR reads and lists one entry per CDR3 protein. The sample includes fewer than 800,000 distinct CDR3 sequences, more than 15% of them seen just once. The material sequenced was PBMCs from blood, taken approximately 12 days after vaccination. These receptors were obtained from a man aged 45-60 years who received an inactivated influenza vaccine.

There are a few counts of this clonotype. J is TRBJ2-3 and V is TRBV11-3; D unresolved. The CDR3 runs to 12 residues. Deletions cut 5 bases from V and 5 bases from J, with 8 bases between. Germline V gene sequence: CDR1 SGHNT, CDR2 YENEEA. CDR3 bases: TGTGCCAGCAGCCTAAAACGAGATACGCAGTATTTT. Protein: CASSLKRDTQYF.

This clonotype was seen many times. The genes are TRBV2 and TRBJ2-3; TRBD2 matches 15 bases. This CDR3 spans 18 amino acids. Unmatched junction bases numbered 9, after V lost 5 bases and J lost 3 bases. CDR1 is SNHLY, CDR2 FYNNEI, per germline. The CDR3 DNA reads as TGTGCCAGCAGTCCGAGAGGACTAGCGGGGGGGCCAACAGATACGCAGTATTTT. This encodes CASSPRGLAGGPTDTQYF. The entire variable domain, with the rest obtained from reference TRBV2 and TRBJ2-3, is as follows: EPEVTQTPSHQVTQMGQEVILRCVPISNHLYFYWYRQILGQKVEFLVSFYNNEISEKSEIFDDQFSVERPDGSNFTLKIRSTKLEDSAMYFCASSPRGLAGGPTDTQYFGPGTRLTVL.

This clonotype came up a few times. This chain links TRBV3-1 with TRBJ1-1, with a tentative D call TRBD1 (5 bases). Between the trimmed V and J ends, which lost 3 bases and 3 bases, there was a span of 17 bases. CDR1 is LGHDT, CDR2 YNNKEL, per germline (reference sequence). The CDR3 totals 16 residues. The CDR3 region has the DNA TGTGCCAGCAGCCATACAGGACCCGTTATCGACACTGAAGCTTTCTTT. It encodes CASSHTGPVIDTEAFF.

This rearrangement joins TRBV11-2 to TRBJ2-7; D remains ambiguous. This CDR3 is built from 13 residues. The V gene lost 4 bases and the J gene lost 6 bases, with 13 bases spanning the gap. The germline V gene has CDR1 SGHAT and CDR2 FQNNGV. As DNA, the CDR3 is TGTGCCAGCAGCTCACCATGGAGAGGCGAGCAGTACTTC. It encodes CASSSPWRGEQYF.

The rearrangement links TRBV28 to TRBJ2-7; possibly TRBD1 or TRBD2 for D (6 bases each). The V end was cut by 1 base, the J end by 2 bases, with 18 bases between. CDR3 size: 17 residues. From germline, CDR1 is MDHEN and CDR2 SYDVKM. For the CDR3, the DNA is TGTGCCAGCAGTTTATTATTCCGGGGGCAGGGAACCTACGAGCAGTACTTC. This encodes CASSLLFRGQGTYEQYF.

The chain joins TRBV6-5 to TRBJ2-5, with a weak D call TRBD2 (5 bases). The CDR3 is made up of 15 amino acids. CDR1 is MNHEY, CDR2 SVGAGI, per germline. V was cut by 0 bases and J by 2 bases, with 10 bases left in between. CDR3 sequence reads: CASSYSRAEQETQYF. CDR3 nucleotides: TGTGCCAGCAGTTACTCGAGGGCAGAGCAAGAGACCCAGTACTTC.

The J gene is TRBJ2-2, the V gene TRBV28; 10 nucleotides match TRBD2. Unmatched junction bases numbered 9, after V lost 3 bases and J lost 5 bases. The CDR3 is 17 residues long. The germline V gene has CDR1 MDHEN and CDR2 SYDVKM. CDR3 DNA sequence: TGTGCCAGCAGTTTCCCCCCTAGCGGGAGCGATACCGGGGAGCTGTTTTTT. This translates into CASSFPPSGSDTGELFF.

The genes are TRBV15 and TRBJ1-5; maybe TRBD1 (5 bases). The CDR3 runs 14 residues. Trimming cost V 4 bases and J 0 bases, with 7 bases left between them. Germline CDR1 and CDR2: LNHNV and YYDKDF (reference sequence). CDR3 region: CATSTDSSNQPQHF. For the CDR3, the DNA is TGTGCCACCAGCACAGACAGTAGCAATCAGCCCCAGCATTTT.

The chain is built from TRBV24-1 and TRBJ2-1; maybe TRBD1 (5 bases). The CDR3 consists of 16 residues. V was cut by 0 bases and J by 0 bases, with 8 bases left in between. Germline V gene data show CDR1 as KGHDR and CDR2 as SFDVKD. CDR3 region: CATSDLRTSSYNEQFF. In DNA form, the CDR3 reads TGTGCCACCAGTGATTTGAGGACAAGCTCCTACAATGAGCAGTTCTTC.

J is TRBJ2-7 and V is TRBV15; 7 bases are shared with TRBD2. The CDR3 runs 13 residues. The V gene end was trimmed by 1 base and the J gene end by 7 bases; junction bases not matched to a gene: 4. CDR1 and CDR2 from the germline V gene are LNHNV and YYDKDF (reference sequence). The CDR3 sequence is CATSRGWEGEQYF. In nucleotides, the CDR3 is TGTGCCACCAGCAGAGGGTGGGAGGGAGAGCAGTACTTC.

This clonotype was seen more than once but under ten times. The V gene is TRBV29-1, the J gene TRBJ1-1; weak D call: TRBD1 (5 bases). Germline V gene sequence: CDR1 SQVTM, CDR2 ANQGSEA. The length of the CDR3 is 12 residues. The ends were cut back, 4 bases at V and 3 bases at J, with 9 bases in the middle. The CDR3 is CSVGPGDTEAFF. The CDR3 DNA is TGCAGCGTTGGGCCGGGGGACACTGAAGCTTTCTTT.

This clonotype was detected a few times. J is TRBJ1-1 and V is TRBV7-9; tentative D call: TRBD1 (5 bases). The CDR3 spans 13 residues. Germline V gene lookup returns CDR1 SEHNR and CDR2 FQNEAQ (reference sequence). V was cut by 10 bases and J by 0 bases, with 12 bases left in between. CDR3 nucleotide sequence: TGTGCCACCAGTCGGGGGATGAACACTGAAGCTTTCTTT. This encodes CATSRGMNTEAFF.

There are many counts of this clonotype. The CDR3 DNA is TGTGCCAGCAGTTACGCCAGGGGGCTCAATCAGCCCCAGCATTTT. This gives the protein CASSYARGLNQPQHF. This chain joins TRBV6-5 and TRBJ1-5, with TRBD1 matching 8 bases. After removal of 2 bases from V and 3 bases from J, the junction contained 3 bases not matched to a gene. The V gene's germline CDR1 is MNHEY and CDR2 SVGAGI. The CDR3 loop spans 15 amino acids.

Only a few counts were recorded for this clonotype. The rearrangement links TRBV25-1 to TRBJ1-6; 7 bases line up with TRBD1. The trim removed 4 bases at V and 5 bases at J, leaving 8 bases unmatched. The CDR3 sequence is 16 residues long. Germline V gene sequence: CDR1 MGHDK, CDR2 SYGVNS. The CDR3 spells CASSGRLGQNNSPLHF. DNA for the CDR3: TGTGCCAGCAGTGGTCGACTGGGACAGAATAATTCACCCCTCCACTTT.

The chain carries TRBV18 and TRBJ2-5; a weak D match, TRBD2 (6 bases). This CDR3 has 18 residues. The germline V and J ends were trimmed by 2 bases and 1 base, with 20 bases remaining between them. Germline CDR1 reads KGHSH; CDR2 reads LQKENI. This chain's CDR3 is CASSPVSLRRGAQETQYF. DNA for the CDR3: TGTGCCAGCTCACCAGTTTCGTTGCGGAGGGGCGCCCAAGAGACCCAGTACTTC.

V is TRBV5-1 and J is TRBJ2-3; perhaps TRBD2 as D (5 bases). The V gene lost 0 bases and the J gene lost 2 bases, with 10 bases spanning the gap. CDR1 SGHRS and CDR2 YFSETQ come from the germline V gene. CDR3 size: 15 residues. As DNA, the CDR3 is TGCGCCAGCAGCTTGGGGGGAGCGAACACAGATACGCAGTATTTT. It translates to CASSLGGANTDTQYF.

Only a few counts were recorded for this clonotype. CDR3 sequence: CSARTGLSSYEQYF. CDR3 DNA: TGCAGTGCTAGGACGGGACTCAGCTCCTACGAGCAGTACTTC. This chain joins TRBV20-1 and TRBJ2-7; D perhaps matches TRBD2 (6 bases). CDR1 DFQATT and CDR2 SNEGSKA come from the germline V gene (reference sequence). The CDR3 loop spans 14 amino acids. V lost 3 bases and J lost 0, with 12 bases in between.

The genes are TRBV4-3 and TRBJ2-2; 8 bases align to TRBD1. Germline lookup yields CDR1 LGHNA and CDR2 YSLEER. The V gene end was trimmed by 3 bases and the J gene end by 4 bases; junction bases not matched to a gene: 4. The CDR3 contains 15 residues. CDR3 nucleotides: TGCGCCAGCAGCCAGGCACAGGGGGGCACCGGGGAGCTGTTTTTT. The encoded protein is CASSQAQGGTGELFF.

This clonotype turned up a few times. The rearrangement uses TRBV7-9 and TRBJ2-1; 8 bases line up with TRBD1. Germline-derived CDR1 and CDR2 are SEHNR and FQNEAQ (reference sequence). The CDR3 has 14 residues. After removal of 5 bases from V and 6 bases from J, the junction contained 6 bases not matched to a gene. Here the CDR3 DNA reads TGTGCCAGCAGCCCACAGGGGGTTGGCAATGAGCAGTTCTTC. This sequence encodes CASSPQGVGNEQFF.

Turning to this clonotype: The junction shows a germline mismatch at one end, possibly a read error. The chain uses TRBV6-4 and TRBJ2-1; 8 positions match TRBD2. The germline V gene encodes CDR1 MRHNA and CDR2 SNTAGT. CDR3 length: 17 residues. CDR3 region: CTSSPLDSGSSYNEQFF. CDR3 in DNA: TGTACCAGCAGTCCCCTTGACAGCGGGAGCTCCTACAATGAGCAGTTCTTC.

This clonotype was seen a handful of times. V and J are TRBV27 and TRBJ2-7; the match to TRBD1 covers 10 bases. With 0 bases clipped from V and 4 bases from J, the junction kept 6 bases outside the gene matches. Germline assignment: CDR1 MNHEY and CDR2 SMNVEV (reference sequence). The CDR3 extends over 16 amino acids. The CDR3 is CASSLSDGTGVYEQYF. The CDR3 region has the DNA TGTGCCAGCAGTTTATCGGATGGGACAGGGGTTTACGAGCAGTACTTC.

The chain has TRBV5-4 and TRBJ2-5; D is perhaps TRBD1 or TRBD2 (5 bases each). The germline V gene has CDR1 SGHNT and CDR2 YYREEE (reference sequence). Trimming stripped 4 bases from V and 5 bases from J, with 15 bases between. This CDR3 has 14 residues. The CDR3 spells CASSPRRGFETQYF. The CDR3 DNA reads as TGTGCCAGCAGCCCACGCCGGGGCTTCGAGACCCAGTACTTC.